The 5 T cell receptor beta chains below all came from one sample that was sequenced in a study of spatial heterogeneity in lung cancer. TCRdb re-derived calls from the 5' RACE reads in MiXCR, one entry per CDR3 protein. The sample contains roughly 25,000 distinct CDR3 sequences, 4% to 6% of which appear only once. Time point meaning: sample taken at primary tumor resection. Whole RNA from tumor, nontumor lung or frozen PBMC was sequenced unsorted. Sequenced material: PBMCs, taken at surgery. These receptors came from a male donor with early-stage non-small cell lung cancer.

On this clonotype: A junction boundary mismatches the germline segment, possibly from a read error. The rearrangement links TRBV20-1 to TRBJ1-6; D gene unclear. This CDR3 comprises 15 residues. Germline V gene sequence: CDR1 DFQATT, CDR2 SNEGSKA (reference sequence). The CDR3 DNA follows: TGCAGTGCTAGATCTGAGGTGGTTTATACTTCACCTCTCCACTTT. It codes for CSARSEVVYTSPLHF.

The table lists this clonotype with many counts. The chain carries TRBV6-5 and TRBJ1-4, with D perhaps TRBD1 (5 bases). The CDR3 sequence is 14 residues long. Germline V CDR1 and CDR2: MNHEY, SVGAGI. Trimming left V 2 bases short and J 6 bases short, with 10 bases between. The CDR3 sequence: CASSYGGSDEKLFF. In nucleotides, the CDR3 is TGTGCCAGCAGTTACGGGGGATCGGATGAAAAACTGTTTTTT.

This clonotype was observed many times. This CDR3 reads CASSYVGVNQPQHF. CDR3 in DNA: TGTGCCAGCAGTTACGTCGGGGTCAATCAGCCCCAGCATTTT. V is TRBV6-5 and J is TRBJ1-5, with no clear D. V lost 2 bases and J 3 bases, leaving 8 bases between the germline ends. CDR1 MNHEY and CDR2 SVGAGI come from the germline V gene. CDR3 length: 14 residues.

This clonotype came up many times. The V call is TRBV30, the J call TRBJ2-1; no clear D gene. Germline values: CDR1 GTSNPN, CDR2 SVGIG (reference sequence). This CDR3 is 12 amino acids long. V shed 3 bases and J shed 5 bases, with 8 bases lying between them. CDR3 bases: TGTGCCTGGAGCTTCATGAACAATGAGCAGTTCTTC. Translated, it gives CAWSFMNNEQFF.

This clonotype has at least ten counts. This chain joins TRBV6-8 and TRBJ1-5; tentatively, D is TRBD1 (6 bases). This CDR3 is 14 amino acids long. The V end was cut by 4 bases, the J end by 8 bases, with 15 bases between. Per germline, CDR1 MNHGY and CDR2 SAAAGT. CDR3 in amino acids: CASSSPGGREPQHF. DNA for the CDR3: TGTGCCAGCAGTTCCCCGGGGGGCAGGGAGCCCCAGCATTTT.